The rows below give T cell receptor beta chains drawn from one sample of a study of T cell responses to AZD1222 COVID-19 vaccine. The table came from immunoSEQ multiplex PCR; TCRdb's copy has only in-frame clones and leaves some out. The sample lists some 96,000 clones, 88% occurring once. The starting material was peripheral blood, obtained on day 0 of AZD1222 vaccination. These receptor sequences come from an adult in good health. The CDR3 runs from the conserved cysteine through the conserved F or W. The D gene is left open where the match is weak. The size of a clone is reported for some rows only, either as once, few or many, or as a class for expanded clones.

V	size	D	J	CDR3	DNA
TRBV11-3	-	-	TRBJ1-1	CASSLDQWEGNTEAFF	TGTGCCAGCAGCTTAGATCAATGGGAGGGGAACACTGAAGCTTTCTTT
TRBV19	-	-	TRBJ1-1	CASSIALRQGTEAFF	TGTGCCAGTAGTATAGCCCTCAGGCAAGGCACTGAAGCTTTCTTT
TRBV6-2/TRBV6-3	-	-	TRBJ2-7	CASSNPRRYEQYF	TGTGCCAGCAGTAACCCCAGGCGCTACGAGCAGTACTTC
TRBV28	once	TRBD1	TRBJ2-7	CASSSTGAGVSYEQYF	TGTGCCAGCAGTTCCACAGGGGCTGGGGTTTCCTACGAGCAGTACTTC
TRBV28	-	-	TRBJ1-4	CASRESIGRSNEKLFF	TGTGCCAGCAGAGAATCCATCGGACGGAGCAATGAAAAACTGTTTTTT
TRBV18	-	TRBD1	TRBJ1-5	CASSPEGGVGQPQHF	TGTGCCAGCTCACCGGAAGGGGGCGTAGGTCAGCCCCAGCATTTT
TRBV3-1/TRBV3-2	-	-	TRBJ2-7	CASSQVGIYEQYF	TGTGCCAGCAGCCAAGTCGGTATTTACGAGCAGTACTTC
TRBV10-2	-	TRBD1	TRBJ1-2	CASSVRGTGDGYTF	TGCGCCAGCAGTGTCAGGGGGACAGGGGACGGCTACACCTTC
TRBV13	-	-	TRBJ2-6	CASSRSKGLGANVLTF	TGTGCCAGCAGCCGCTCTAAAGGGCTTGGGGCCAACGTCCTGACTTTC
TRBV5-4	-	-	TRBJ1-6	CASSLPNADSPLHF	TGTGCCAGCAGCTTGCCGAACGCGGATTCACCCCTCCACTTT
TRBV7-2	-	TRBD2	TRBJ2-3	CASSFGLAGFTDTQYF	TGTGCCAGCAGCTTTGGACTAGCGGGGTTCACAGATACGCAGTATTTT
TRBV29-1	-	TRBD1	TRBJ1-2	CSVEGGTGFRYTF	TGCAGCGTCGAGGGTGGGACAGGGTTTCGCTACACCTTC
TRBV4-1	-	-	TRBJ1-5	CASSQDGVQPQHF	TGCGCCAGCAGCCAAGATGGAGTTCAGCCCCAGCATTTT
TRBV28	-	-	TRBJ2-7	CASNSSPTGEQYF	TGTGCCAGCAATTCAAGCCCGACGGGAGAGCAGTACTTC
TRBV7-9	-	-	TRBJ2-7	CASSPGNEQYF	TGTGCCAGCAGCCCTGGGAACGAGCAGTACTTC
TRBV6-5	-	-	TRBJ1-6	CASSPDWDRSPLHF	TGTGCCAGCAGTCCCGACTGGGACCGCTCACCCCTCCACTTT
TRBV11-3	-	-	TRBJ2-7	CASSLGPSYEQYF	TGTGCCAGCAGCTTAGGACCGTCTTACGAGCAGTACTTC
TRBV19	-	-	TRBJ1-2	CASSIDLLAGARYGYTF	TGTGCCAGTAGTATAGATCTATTGGCAGGGGCTCGATACGGCTACACCTTC
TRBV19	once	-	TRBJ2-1	CASSSFSVNEQFF	TGTGCCAGTAGTAGTTTCTCTGTGAATGAGCAGTTCTTC
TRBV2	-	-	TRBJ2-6	CASGDIFSGANVLTF	TGTGCCAGCGGCGACATATTCTCTGGGGCCAACGTCCTGACTTTC
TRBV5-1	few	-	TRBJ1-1	CASSPGWRAEAFF	TGCGCCAGCAGCCCTGGATGGAGGGCTGAAGCTTTCTTT
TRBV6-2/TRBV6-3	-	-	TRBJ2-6	CASSPQGSGANVLTF	TGTGCCAGCAGCCCTCAGGGGTCAGGGGCCAACGTCCTGACTTTC
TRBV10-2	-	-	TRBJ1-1	CASSESGGETENTEAFF	TGCGCCAGCAGTGAGTCTGGGGGCGAGACAGAGAACACTGAAGCTTTCTTT
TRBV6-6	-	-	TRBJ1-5	CASSYSKGEEPQHF	TGTGCCAGCAGTTACTCAAAAGGGGAAGAGCCCCAGCATTTT
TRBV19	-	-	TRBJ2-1	CASSPGGGGPSLLFNEQFF	TGTGCCAGTAGTCCCGGGGGAGGGGGCCCCTCTCTCCTATTCAATGAGCAGTTCTTC
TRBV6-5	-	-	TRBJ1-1	CASVGRGVSTEAFF	TGTGCCTCGGTGGGTCGGGGGGTGAGCACTGAAGCTTTCTTT
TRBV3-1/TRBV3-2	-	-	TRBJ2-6	CASSQFRPGANVLTF	TGTGCCAGCAGCCAATTTAGACCTGGGGCCAACGTCCTGACTTTC
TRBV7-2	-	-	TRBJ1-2	CASSLAGYLNYGYTF	TGTGCCAGCAGCTTAGCCGGGTACCTTAACTATGGCTACACCTTC
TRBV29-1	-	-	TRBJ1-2	CSVEKAALSYGYTF	TGCAGCGTTGAAAAGGCGGCGCTCTCCTATGGCTACACCTTC
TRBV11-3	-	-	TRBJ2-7	CASSSRTVSYEQYF	TGTGCCAGCAGCTCTAGGACAGTCTCCTACGAGCAGTACTTC
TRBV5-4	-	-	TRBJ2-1	CASSSSGLWHEQFF	TGTGCCAGCAGCTCCAGCGGCCTCTGGCATGAGCAGTTCTTC
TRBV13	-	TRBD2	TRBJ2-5	CASSPGTSGQETQYF	TGTGCCAGCAGCCCCGGGACTAGCGGACAAGAGACCCAGTACTTC
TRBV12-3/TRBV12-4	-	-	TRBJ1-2	CASTYGGSYGYTF	TGTGCCAGCACCTATGGGGGGTCCTATGGCTACACCTTC
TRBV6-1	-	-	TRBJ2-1	CASSEVVGVGFF	TGTGCCAGCAGTGAAGTAGTAGGGGTGGGGTTCTTC
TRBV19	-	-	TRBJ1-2	CASSRDSSQYGYTF	TGTGCCAGTAGTCGCGACAGTTCCCAATATGGCTACACCTTC
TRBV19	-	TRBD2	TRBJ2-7	CASSILAGTPYEQYF	TGTGCCAGTAGTATCTTAGCGGGTACCCCCTACGAGCAGTACTTC
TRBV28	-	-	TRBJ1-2	CASSLSQGANGYTF	TGTGCCAGCAGTTTGTCACAGGGAGCTAATGGCTACACCTTC
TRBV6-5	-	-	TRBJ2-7	CASSYRRINEQYF	TGTGCCAGCAGTTACCGCCGAATCAACGAGCAGTACTTC
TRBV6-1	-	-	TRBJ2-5	CASSEQHRGETQYF	TGTGCCAGCAGTGAACAGCATCGGGGGGAGACCCAGTACTTC
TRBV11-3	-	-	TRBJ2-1	CASSLNGRGLHNEQFF	TGTGCCAGCAGCTTAAATGGGCGGGGGCTCCACAATGAGCAGTTCTTC
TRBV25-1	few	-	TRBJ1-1	CASSPQGMNTEAFF	TGTGCCAGCAGCCCTCAGGGGATGAACACTGAAGCTTTCTTT
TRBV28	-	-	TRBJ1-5	CASSLWRTGNQPQHF	TGTGCCAGCAGTTTATGGCGGACAGGCAATCAGCCCCAGCATTTT